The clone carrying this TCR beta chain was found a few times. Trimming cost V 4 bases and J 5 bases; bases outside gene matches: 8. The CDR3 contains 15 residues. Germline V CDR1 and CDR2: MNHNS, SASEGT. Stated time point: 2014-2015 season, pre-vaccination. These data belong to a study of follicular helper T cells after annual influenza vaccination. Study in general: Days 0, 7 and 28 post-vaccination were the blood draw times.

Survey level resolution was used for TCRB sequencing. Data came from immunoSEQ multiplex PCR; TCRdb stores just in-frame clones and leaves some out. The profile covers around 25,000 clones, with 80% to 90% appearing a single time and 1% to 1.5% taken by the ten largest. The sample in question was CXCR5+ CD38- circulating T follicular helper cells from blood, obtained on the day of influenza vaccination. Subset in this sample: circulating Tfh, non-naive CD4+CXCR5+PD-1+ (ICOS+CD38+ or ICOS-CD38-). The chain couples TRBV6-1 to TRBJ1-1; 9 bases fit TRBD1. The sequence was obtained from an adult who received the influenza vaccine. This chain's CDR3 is CASSVLTGGTTEAFF. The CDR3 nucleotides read TGTGCCAGCAGTGTCCTGACAGGGGGAACAACTGAAGCTTTCTTT.